This passage covers 21 T cell receptor beta chains from one sample sequenced in a study of blood T cells in healthy people across ages. Primed by a sample-barcoded 5' primer and a J-beta primer mix, a second PCR proceeded for about 7 to 11 cycles. TCRdb re-called the 5' RACE reads with MiXCR, one entry per CDR3 protein. There are around 970,000 distinct CDR3 sequences in the sample; just over 50% occur only once, and 20% to 25% lies in the top ten. Sequencing was performed on blood. All receptors derive from a woman between 55 and 75 years old in good health.

The sample holds one count of this clonotype. V is TRBV10-1 and J is TRBJ2-7; D may be TRBD1 or TRBD2 (6 bases each). Between the trimmed V and J ends, which lost 4 bases and 3 bases, there was a span of 16 bases. The CDR3 is 15 residues long. The germline V gene encodes CDR1 WNHNN and CDR2 SYGVQD (reference sequence). CDR3: CASSVDTGGYYEQYF. Written as DNA, the CDR3 is TGCGCCAGCAGTGTCGATACCGGGGGCTACTACGAGCAGTACTTC.

The genes are TRBV28 and TRBJ2-2; the D gene is possibly TRBD2 (6 bases). This CDR3 has 15 amino acids. Looked up from germline, CDR1 is MDHEN and CDR2 is SYDVKM. V dropped 5 bases and J dropped 2 bases, with 12 bases sitting between them. The CDR3 DNA reads as TGTGCCAGCAGTCGCGGGACGGGAAACACCGGGGAGCTGTTTTTT. Translation: CASSRGTGNTGELFF.

This clonotype was observed a few times. The J gene is TRBJ2-1, the V gene TRBV3-1; 14 nucleotides line up with TRBD2. CDR1 is LGHDT, CDR2 YNNKEL, per germline (reference sequence). V was pared by 4 bases and J by 7 bases, with 9 bases of the junction left unmatched. The CDR3 has 17 amino acids. This CDR3 reads CASSLGTSGRQENEQFF. CDR3 coding DNA: TGTGCCAGCAGCCTTGGGACTAGCGGGAGACAAGAGAATGAGCAGTTCTTC.

The rearrangement uses TRBV4-2 and TRBJ2-3; D not certain. The CDR3 is made up of 13 amino acids. The germline V gene encodes CDR1 LGHNA and CDR2 YNFKEQ. Deletions cut 0 bases from V and 4 bases from J, with 5 bases between. The CDR3 spells CASSQENPDTQYF. In nucleotides, the CDR3 is TGTGCCAGCAGCCAAGAAAACCCAGATACGCAGTATTTT.

This chain links TRBV12-3 or TRBV12-4 with TRBJ2-7, with D unresolved. The CDR3 length is 15 residues. The V gene lost 3 bases and the J gene lost 3 bases, with 15 bases spanning the gap. CDR3: CASSLSPVQSYEQYF. The CDR3 bases are TGTGCCAGCAGTTTGAGTCCCGTACAAAGCTACGAGCAGTACTTC.

This clonotype was seen a handful of times. The rearrangement joins TRBV7-9 to TRBJ2-5; 8 positions agree with TRBD1. Near its end, the DNA agrees better with TRBJ2-7, so the J call may be wrong. The CDR3 is 13 residues long. Per germline, CDR1 SEHNR and CDR2 FQNEAQ (reference sequence). In DNA form, the CDR3 reads TGTGCCAGCAGCCAAGACAGGGGCGGCGAGCAGTACTTC. Translated, it gives CASSQDRGGEQYF.

Details on this clonotype: Given a much more abundant clone one base away, this may be a read error. The conserved phenylalanine or tryptophan is not found at the CDR3 terminus, so this likely reflects a read error. V usage is TRBV7-2 and J usage is TRBJ2-7, with 11 positions matching TRBD2. CDR1 SGHTA and CDR2 FQGNSA come from the germline V gene. The V gene end was trimmed by 2 bases and the J gene end by 4 bases; junction bases not matched to a gene: 4. The CDR3 sequence is 15 residues long. CDR3 protein: CASSLTSGGPYEQYL. The CDR3 nucleotides are TGTGCCAGCAGCTTAACTAGCGGGGGACCTTACGAGCAGTACTTA.

The V call is TRBV4-3, the J call TRBJ2-7; 7 nucleotides line up with TRBD1. From germline, CDR1 is LGHNA and CDR2 YSLEER. This CDR3 has 15 residues. V lost 1 base to trimming and J lost 2 bases; unmatched junction nucleotides: 5. The CDR3 DNA is TGCGCCAGCAGCCAAGGATTGGGACAGACCTACGAGCAGTACTTC. Translating it yields CASSQGLGQTYEQYF.

This clonotype appeared once. The CDR3 bases are TGCAGTGCTAGTCGCTCGGGACGAGAGCAGTTCTTC. It translates to CSASRSGREQFF. V is TRBV20-1 and J is TRBJ2-1; D may be TRBD1 or TRBD2 (5 bases each). The CDR3 has 12 amino acids. Germline values: CDR1 DFQATT, CDR2 SNEGSKA (reference sequence). Trimming took 3 bases from V and 10 from J, leaving 13 bases between them.

The chain combines TRBV28 with TRBJ1-6; a weak D match, TRBD1 (5 bases). V lost 5 bases to trimming and J lost 10 bases, with 15 bases between them. CDR3 length equals 14 residues. Looked up from germline, CDR1 is MDHEN and CDR2 is SYDVKM. The CDR3 loop is CASSPVSGNSPLHF. The CDR3 bases are TGTGCCAGCAGTCCCGTATCAGGGAACTCACCCCTCCACTTT.

The chain links TRBV7-2 to TRBJ2-3, with D perhaps matching TRBD2 (6 bases). This CDR3 is 15 amino acids long. Per germline, CDR1 SGHTA and CDR2 FQGNSA. V shed 3 bases and J shed 5 bases, with 15 bases lying between them. The CDR3 nucleotides read TGTGCCAGCAGCTTCGTCGGGCAGGGAGGAGATACGCAGTATTTT. Its translation is CASSFVGQGGDTQYF.

The rearrangement links TRBV25-1 to TRBJ1-1; D remains unclear. Germline values: CDR1 MGHDK, CDR2 SYGVNS. V gave up 4 bases and J gave up 1 base, with 7 bases separating them. This CDR3 contains 13 residues. The CDR3 protein is CASSASWNTEAFF. The CDR3 DNA is TGTGCCAGCAGTGCCTCTTGGAACACTGAAGCTTTCTTT.

The chain recombines TRBV5-1 with TRBJ2-3; 7 nucleotides align to TRBD2. CDR1 and CDR2 (germline): SGHRS, YFSETQ. The CDR3 sequence is 20 residues long. Trimming removed 0 bases from V and 4 bases from J; junction bases left unmatched: 20. CDR3 bases: TGCGCCAGCAGCTTGGCGGGACCGACGACTAGCCCGAGGGACGCAGATACGCAGTATTTT. Translation gives CASSLAGPTTSPRDADTQYF.

As to this clonotype: It is likely a read error, because the conserved phenylalanine at the end of the CDR3 is missing. The chain joins TRBV4-3 to TRBJ2-3; no reliable D call. The CDR3 runs to 13 residues. CDR1 and CDR2 (germline): LGHNA, YSLEER. Trimming removed 4 bases from V and 0 bases from J, with 5 bases in between. CDR3 coding DNA: TGCGCCAGCAGCCTCGGAAGCACAGATACGCAGTATGTT. Residues: CASSLGSTDTQYV.

A few counts support this clonotype. This rearrangement joins TRBV15 to TRBJ1-4, with D hard to call. With 0 bases removed from V and 1 base from J, the gap between germline ends came to 12 bases. Germline V gene data show CDR1 as LNHNV and CDR2 as YYDKDF (reference sequence). The CDR3 is 17 residues long. The chain's CDR3 is CATSRETTLGTNEKLFF. For the CDR3, the DNA is TGTGCCACCAGCAGAGAGACAACCCTGGGAACTAATGAAAAACTGTTTTTT.

The rearrangement uses TRBV20-1 and TRBJ2-5; 9 positions match TRBD2. The germline V gene has CDR1 DFQATT and CDR2 SNEGSKA (reference sequence). J lost 9 bases, V lost 6 bases, and 14 bases had no gene match. The CDR3 is made up of 14 amino acids. In DNA, the CDR3 is TGCAGTGCCAAACCGGGACTAGCTGTCGAGGCCCAGTACTTC. Protein product: CSAKPGLAVEAQYF.

The J gene is TRBJ2-5, the V gene TRBV25-1, with 9 nucleotides matching TRBD2. The CDR3 spans 16 residues. The J segment lost 2 bases and the V segment lost 2 bases, leaving 6 bases of the junction unmatched. CDR1 is MGHDK and CDR2 is SYGVNS in the germline V gene. CDR3 sequence reads: CASSEVGTSSQETQYF. The DNA for the CDR3 is TGTGCCAGCAGTGAAGTAGGGACTAGCAGTCAAGAGACCCAGTACTTC.

This clonotype was detected a few times. The rearrangement uses TRBV7-6 and TRBJ1-1; no reliable D call. The CDR3 has 12 residues. The V end was cut by 8 bases, the J end by 6 bases, with 13 bases between. CDR1 is SGHVS and CDR2 is FNYEAQ in the germline V gene. The CDR3 sequence: CASSEDIAEAFF. The CDR3 DNA reads as TGTGCCAGCTCAGAGGATATCGCTGAAGCTTTCTTT. The full variable domain, completed using reference TRBV7-6 and TRBJ1-1, is GAGVSQSPRYKVTKRGQDVALRCDPISGHVSLYWYRQALGQGPEFLTYFNYEAQQDKSGLPNDRFSAERPEGSISTLTIQRTEQRDSAMYRCASSEDIAEAFFGQGTRLTVV.

A few counts support this clonotype. The chain couples TRBV4-2 to TRBJ1-2; the D gene is possibly TRBD1 (5 bases). The CDR3 has 14 amino acids. Trimming pared 0 bases from V and 5 bases from J, leaving 10 bases between. Germline V gene lookup returns CDR1 LGHNA and CDR2 YNFKEQ. CDR3 sequence reads: CASSQERTYYGYTF. CDR3 DNA: TGTGCCAGCAGCCAAGAACGGACATATTATGGCTACACCTTC.

This clonotype has more than one count but fewer than ten. The rearrangement joins TRBV11-3 to TRBJ2-4; TRBD1 aligns across 9 bases. Germline values: CDR1 SGHNT, CDR2 YENEEA. CDR3 size: 14 residues. Trimming cost V 5 bases and J 9 bases; bases outside gene matches: 8. CDR3 protein: CASSKGTGPSIQYF. For the CDR3, the DNA is TGTGCCAGCAGCAAAGGGACAGGGCCGAGCATTCAGTACTTC. Combining the CDR3 with reference TRBV11-3 and TRBJ2-4 gives the whole variable domain EAGVVQSPRYKIIEKKQPVAFWCNPISGHNTLYWYLQNLGQGPELLIRYENEEAVDDSQLPKDRFSAERLKGVDSTLKIQPAELGDSAVYLCASSKGTGPSIQYFGAGTRLSVL.

The V gene is TRBV20-1, the J gene TRBJ1-5; TRBD1 matches 8 bases. This CDR3 is built from 14 residues. Trimming cost V 5 bases and J 0 bases; bases outside gene matches: 3. From germline, CDR1 is DFQATT and CDR2 SNEGSKA (reference sequence). CDR3 residues: CSARRGPSNQPQHF. Here the CDR3 DNA reads TGCAGTGCTCGCAGGGGGCCTAGCAATCAGCCCCAGCATTTT.